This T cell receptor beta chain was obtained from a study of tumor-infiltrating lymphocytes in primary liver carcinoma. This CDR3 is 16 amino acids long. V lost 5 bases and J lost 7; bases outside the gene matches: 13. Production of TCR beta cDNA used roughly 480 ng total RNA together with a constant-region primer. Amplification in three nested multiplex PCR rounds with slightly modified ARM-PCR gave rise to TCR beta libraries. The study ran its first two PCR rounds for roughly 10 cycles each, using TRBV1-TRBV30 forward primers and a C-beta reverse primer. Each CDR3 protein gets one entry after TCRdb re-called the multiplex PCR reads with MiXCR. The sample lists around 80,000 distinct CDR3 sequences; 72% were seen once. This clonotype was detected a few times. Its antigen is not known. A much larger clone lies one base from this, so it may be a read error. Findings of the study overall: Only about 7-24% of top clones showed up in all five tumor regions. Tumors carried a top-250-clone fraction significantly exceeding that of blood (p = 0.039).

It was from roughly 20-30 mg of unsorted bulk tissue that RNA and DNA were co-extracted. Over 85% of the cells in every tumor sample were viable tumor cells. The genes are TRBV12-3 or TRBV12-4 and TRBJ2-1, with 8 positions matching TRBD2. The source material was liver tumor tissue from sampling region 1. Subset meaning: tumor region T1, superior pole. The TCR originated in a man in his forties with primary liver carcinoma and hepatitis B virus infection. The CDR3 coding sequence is TGTGCCAGCAGTCTCAAACTAGCGGACGAAGGGAATGAGCAGTTCTTC. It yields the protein CASSLKLADEGNEQFF.